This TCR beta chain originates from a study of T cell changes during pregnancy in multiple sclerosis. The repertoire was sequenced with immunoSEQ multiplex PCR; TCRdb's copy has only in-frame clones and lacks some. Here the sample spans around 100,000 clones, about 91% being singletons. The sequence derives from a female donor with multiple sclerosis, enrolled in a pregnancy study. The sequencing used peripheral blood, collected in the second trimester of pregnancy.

The CDR3 sequence is CASSYSQGKAFF. The CDR3, as DNA: TGTGCCAGCAGTTATTCACAGGGAAAAGCTTTCTTT. V and J are TRBV6-5 and TRBJ1-1; TRBD1 is a possible D gene (6 bases). V was cut by 3 bases and J by 9 bases, with 11 bases left in between. CDR1 and CDR2 (germline): MNHEY, SVGAGI. The CDR3 contains 12 residues.